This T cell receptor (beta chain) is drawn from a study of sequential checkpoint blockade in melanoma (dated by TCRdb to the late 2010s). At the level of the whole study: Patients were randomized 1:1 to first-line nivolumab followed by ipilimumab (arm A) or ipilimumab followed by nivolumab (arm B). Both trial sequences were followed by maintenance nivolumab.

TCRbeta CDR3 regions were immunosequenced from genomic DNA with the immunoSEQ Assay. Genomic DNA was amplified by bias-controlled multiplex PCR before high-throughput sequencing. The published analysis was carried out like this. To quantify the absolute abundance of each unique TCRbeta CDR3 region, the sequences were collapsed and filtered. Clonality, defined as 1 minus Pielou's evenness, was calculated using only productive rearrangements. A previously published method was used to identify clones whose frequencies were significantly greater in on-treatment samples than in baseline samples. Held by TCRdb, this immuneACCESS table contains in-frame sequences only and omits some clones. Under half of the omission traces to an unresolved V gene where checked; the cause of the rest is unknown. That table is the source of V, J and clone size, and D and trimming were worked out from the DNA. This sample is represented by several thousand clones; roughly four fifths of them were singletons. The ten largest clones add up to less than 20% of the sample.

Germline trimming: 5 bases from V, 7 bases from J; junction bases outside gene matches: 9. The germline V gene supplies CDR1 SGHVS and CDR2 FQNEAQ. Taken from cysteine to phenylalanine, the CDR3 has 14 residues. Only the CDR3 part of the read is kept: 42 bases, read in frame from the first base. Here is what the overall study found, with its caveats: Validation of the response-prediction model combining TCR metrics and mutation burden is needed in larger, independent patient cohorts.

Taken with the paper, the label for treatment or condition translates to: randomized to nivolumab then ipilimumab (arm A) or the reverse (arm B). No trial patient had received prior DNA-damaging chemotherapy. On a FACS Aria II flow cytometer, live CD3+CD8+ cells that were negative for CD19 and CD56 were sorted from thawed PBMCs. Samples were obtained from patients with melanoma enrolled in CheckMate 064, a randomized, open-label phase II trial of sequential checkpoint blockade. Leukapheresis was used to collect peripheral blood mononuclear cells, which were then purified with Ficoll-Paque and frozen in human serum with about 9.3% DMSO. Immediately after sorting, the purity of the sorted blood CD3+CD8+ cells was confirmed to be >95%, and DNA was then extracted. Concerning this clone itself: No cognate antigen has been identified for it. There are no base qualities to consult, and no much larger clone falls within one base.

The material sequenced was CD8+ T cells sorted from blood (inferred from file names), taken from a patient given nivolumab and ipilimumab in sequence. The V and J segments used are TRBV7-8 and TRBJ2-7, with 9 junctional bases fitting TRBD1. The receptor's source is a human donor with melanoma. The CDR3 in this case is CASSRDREVEEQYF. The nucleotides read TGTGCCAGCAGCCGGGACAGGGAGGTGGAAGAGCAGTACTTC.